One sample yielded the 5 T cell receptor beta chains listed below, sequenced in a study of T cell responses to AZD1222 COVID-19 vaccine. Assay: immunoSEQ multiplex PCR; the TCRdb copy retains only in-frame clones and omits some. The sample carries hundreds of thousands of clones, just over 90% recorded once. The input for sequencing was peripheral blood, taken on day 0 of MenACWY control vaccination. Source of these receptors: an adult in good health.

The J gene is TRBJ1-5, the V gene TRBV10-3; possible D gene TRBD1, 6 bases. With 8 bases removed from V and 5 bases from J, the gap between germline ends came to 13 bases. Germline V CDR1 and CDR2: ENHRY, SYGVKD. The CDR3 sequence is 13 residues long. CDR3 amino acids: CAISMGADQPQHF. The DNA for the CDR3 is TGTGCCATCTCGATGGGGGCTGATCAGCCCCAGCATTTT.

The J gene is TRBJ2-1, the V gene TRBV3-1 (or the pseudogene TRBV3-2); 13 bases line up with TRBD2. The CDR3 covers 14 residues. J lost 7 bases, V lost 7 bases, and 4 bases had no gene match. Germline CDR1 LGHDT, CDR2 YNNKEL (reference sequence). The CDR3 region has the DNA TGTGCCAGCACCGGACTAGCGGGGGAGAATGAGCAGTTCTTC. Protein sequence: CASTGLAGENEQFF.

This clone was counted a single time. This chain connects TRBV13 to TRBJ2-7; 12 positions agree with TRBD2. The CDR3 is 16 amino acids. V gave up 4 bases and J gave up 0 bases; unmatched junction bases: 4. CDR1 is PRHDT and CDR2 is FYEKMQ in the germline V gene (reference sequence). The CDR3 DNA sequence: TGTGCCAGCAGCTCCCTAGCGGGGGGGAGCTCCTACGAGCAGTACTTC. Translated, it gives CASSSLAGGSSYEQYF.

The chain recombines TRBV5-1 with TRBJ1-1; 9 nucleotides align to TRBD1. The CDR3 length is 14 residues. Germline loops: CDR1 SGHRS, CDR2 YFSETQ. J gave up 4 bases and V 0 bases, and 1 base lay outside the gene matches. This CDR3 is CASSLGTGVTEAFF. Written as DNA, the CDR3 is TGCGCCAGCAGCTTGGGGACAGGGGTCACTGAAGCTTTCTTT.

The chain combines TRBV4-1 with TRBJ2-3, with 9 bases that match TRBD1. J was trimmed by 3 bases and V by 1 base; bases with no gene match: 11. The germline V gene encodes CDR1 MGHRA and CDR2 YSYEKL. This CDR3 has 18 amino acids. The CDR3 reads CASSQVGQGIFLTDTQYF. CDR3 bases: TGCGCCAGCAGCCAAGTAGGACAGGGGATTTTTTTGACAGATACGCAGTATTTT.